This entry is about one T cell receptor (beta chain). Its antigen is unidentified. The data were produced by immunoSEQ multiplex PCR, yet TCRdb's version contains in-frame clones alone and is incomplete. The table has roughly 2,800 clones, around 80% seen once. Normal lung was sampled as far from the tumour as possible, at least 3 cm. The sample belongs to a study of immune cell composition in non-small cell lung cancer. Findings and caveats of the study: Adenocarcinomas with higher top tumour-associated clone frequency had more reactive TILs. Clones >0.5% enriched in tumour were rarer in adenocarcinoma (roughly 33%) than squamous (75%).

The source of this sequence is a human donor with non-small cell lung cancer. The sequencing input was non-adjacent lung tissue.

In DNA, the CDR3 is TGTGCCAGCAGCTTAGTGGCTCCTGAGGCCAACGTCCTGACTTTC. It yields the protein CASSLVAPEANVLTF. This chain links TRBV7-9 with TRBJ2-6; D is undetermined. Trimming took off 1 base at V and 6 bases at J, with 10 bases between the two ends. Germline V lookup: CDR1 SEHNR, CDR2 FQNEAQ (reference sequence). CDR3 size: 15 residues.